This is a list of T cell receptor beta chains from one sample in a study of OX40 agonist ivuxolimab in advanced cancers. Sequencing used immunoSEQ multiplex PCR; TCRdb keeps in-frame clones, though not all of them. In the table there are about 77,000 clones, roughly 90% of which are singletons. The input for sequencing was CD4+ or CD8+ T cells sorted from blood, taken in a trial of the OX40 agonist ivuxolimab. These receptors all stem from an adult with an advanced solid tumor such as melanoma, head and neck, liver or kidney cancer. Both conserved end residues are part of each CDR3. The D gene is left open where the match is weak. Not all rows give a size; the values are once, few, many and, for expanded clones, a class.

.,TRBJ1-1,.,TRBV5-5,TGTGCCAGCAGCTTGGTCAGGAGGGCCACTGAAGCTTTCTTT,CASSLVRRATEAFF
.,TRBJ1-5,few,TRBV7-8,TGTGCCAGCAGCTCCGGAACCTCCACAGGGTTAAGAGGGCAGCCCCAGCATTTT,CASSSGTSTGLRGQPQHF
.,TRBJ1-2,.,TRBV19,TGTGCCAGTAGTATAGGTAGAACTCCTAACTATGGCTACACCTTC,CASSIGRTPNYGYTF
.,TRBJ1-2,.,TRBV6-6,TGTGCCAGCAGTTCCCCGGTGAGGGGGGGCTATGGCTACACCTTC,CASSSPVRGGYGYTF
TRBD1,TRBJ1-1,.,TRBV28,TGTGCCAGCATCAACAGGGGGGGGAACACTGAAGCTTTCTTT,CASINRGGNTEAFF
TRBD1,TRBJ2-7,.,TRBV5-1,TGCGCCAGCAGCTTGGGGACAGGGCTGGCGTACGAGCAGTACTTC,CASSLGTGLAYEQYF
.,TRBJ1-6,.,TRBV25-1,TGTGCCAGCCGTCCCCCAACTTGGTTGCCCCTCCACTTT,CASRPPTWLPLHF
.,TRBJ2-3,.,TRBV6-1,TGTGCCAGCAGCGGGGGCCGTACGCAGTATTTT,CASSGGRTQYF
.,TRBJ1-3,.,TRBV30,TGTGCCTCGAAGCCCGATCCACCTGGAAACACCATATATTTT,CASKPDPPGNTIYF
TRBD2,TRBJ2-5,.,TRBV5-1,TGCGCCAGCAGCTGGAGCGGGGAAGAGACCCAGTACTTC,CASSWSGEETQYF
.,TRBJ1-5,.,TRBV18,TGTGCCAGCTCAACCGAGGGAGTCCAGCCCCAGCATTTT,CASSTEGVQPQHF
TRBD1,TRBJ2-3,once,TRBV27,TGTGCCAGCAGTTTAAGGGGGCCCCCTAGCACAGATACGCAGTATTTT,CASSLRGPPSTDTQYF
TRBD2,TRBJ2-1,once,TRBV5-4,TGTGCCAGCGGGGAGGGCCGGGCTGAGCAGTTCTTC,CASGEGRAEQFF
.,TRBJ1-3,few,TRBV5-1,TGCGCCAGCAGCTTGTCAGACTCTGGAAACACCATATATTTT,CASSLSDSGNTIYF
.,TRBJ1-1,.,TRBV7-9,TGTGCCAGCAGCCCTCGGGCCCCTAACACTGAAGCTTTCTTT,CASSPRAPNTEAFF
TRBD1,TRBJ2-7,.,TRBV10-1,TGCGCCAGCAGTGAGACCCCGACAGGGGGTGTATACGAGCAGTACTTC,CASSETPTGGVYEQYF
.,TRBJ1-5,.,TRBV4-1,TGCGCCAGCAGCCGCGGACCCCCGAAGGAGTATAGCAATCAGCCCCAGCATTTT,CASSRGPPKEYSNQPQHF
TRBD1,TRBJ1-1,medium-sized,TRBV9,TGTGCCAGCAGCTACCCGGACAGGGGGGGTACTGAAGCTTTCTTT,CASSYPDRGGTEAFF
.,TRBJ1-5,.,TRBV6-5,TGTGCCAGCAGTAGAAGTGGGCGCAATCAGCCCCAGCATTTT,CASSRSGRNQPQHF
.,TRBJ1-2,.,TRBV2,TGTGCCATCCTAAACCAATCGGCCTATGGCTACACCTTC,CAILNQSAYGYTF
.,TRBJ2-3,few,TRBV11-3,TGTGCCAGCAGCCTCGGGCCCAACACAGATACGCAGTATTTT,CASSLGPNTDTQYF
.,TRBJ2-1,.,TRBV20-1,TGCAGTGCTAGTGAAGGGCTCGAGCAGTTCTTC,CSASEGLEQFF